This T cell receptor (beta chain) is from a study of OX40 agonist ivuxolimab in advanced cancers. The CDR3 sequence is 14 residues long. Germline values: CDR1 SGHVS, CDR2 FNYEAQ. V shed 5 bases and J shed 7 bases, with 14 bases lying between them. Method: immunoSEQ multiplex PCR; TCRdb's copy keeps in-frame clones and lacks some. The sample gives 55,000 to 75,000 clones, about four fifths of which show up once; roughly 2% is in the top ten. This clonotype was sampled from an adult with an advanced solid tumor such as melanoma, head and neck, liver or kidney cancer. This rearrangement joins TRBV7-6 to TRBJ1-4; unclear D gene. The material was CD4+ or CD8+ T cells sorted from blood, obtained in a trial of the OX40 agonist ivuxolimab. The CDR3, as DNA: TGTGCCAGCAGCCCCCGTGAGATTGGTGAAAAACTGTTTTTT. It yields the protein CASSPREIGEKLFF.